These 17 T cell receptor beta chains were sequenced from one sample in a study of OX40 agonist ivuxolimab in advanced cancers. Produced via immunoSEQ multiplex PCR; TCRdb's table is partial and in-frame only. The table shows roughly 75,000 clones, with over 75% occurring only once. The specimen was CD4+ or CD8+ T cells sorted from blood, collected in a trial of the OX40 agonist ivuxolimab. The receptors come from an adult with an advanced solid tumor such as melanoma, head and neck, liver or kidney cancer.

The chain joins TRBV14 to TRBJ1-1; 10 positions match TRBD1. J lost 8 bases, V lost 5 bases, and 5 bases had no gene match. This CDR3 region has 13 residues. CDR1 is SGHDN and CDR2 is FVKESK in the germline V gene. The CDR3: CASSYWTGGEAFF. The CDR3 coding sequence is TGTGCCAGCAGCTATTGGACAGGGGGGGAAGCTTTCTTT. Supplemented by reference TRBV14 and TRBJ1-1, the full variable domain reads EAGVTQFPSHSVIEKGQTVTLRCDPISGHDNLYWYRRVMGKEIKFLLHFVKESKQDESGMPNNRFLAERTGGTYSTLKVQPAELEDSGVYFCASSYWTGGEAFFGQGTRLTVV.

CDR3 residues: CASSLSRMYNEQFF. The CDR3 region has the DNA TGTGCCAGCAGTTTATCTCGGATGTACAATGAGCAGTTCTTC. V and J are TRBV27 and TRBJ2-1; D is uncertain. Germline CDR1 reads MNHEY; CDR2 reads SMNVEV (reference sequence). Deletions cut 0 bases from V and 4 bases from J, with 7 bases between. The CDR3 runs to 14 residues.

The chain carries TRBV6-6 and TRBJ2-5; unclear D gene. The length of the CDR3 is 14 residues. CDR1 MNHNY and CDR2 SVGAGI come from the germline V gene (reference sequence). V was shortened by 2 bases and J by 5 bases, with 12 bases between the two germline ends. The CDR3 reads CASSYPHEGETQYF. CDR3 bases: TGTGCCAGCAGTTACCCCCACGAAGGGGAGACCCAGTACTTC.

The chain uses TRBV28 and TRBJ2-1; D possibly corresponds to TRBD1 (6 bases). The CDR3 extends over 15 amino acids. Trimming took off 6 bases at V and 2 bases at J, with 14 bases between the two ends. Germline CDR1 MDHEN, CDR2 SYDVKM. The CDR3 coding sequence is TGTGCCAGCAGCCTGACAGGTAACCCCTACAATGAGCAGTTCTTC. Protein: CASSLTGNPYNEQFF.

This rearrangement joins TRBV9 to TRBJ1-2; D is ambiguous. This CDR3 contains 10 residues. The V gene's germline CDR1 is SGDLS and CDR2 YYNGEE. V lost 3 bases and J 6 bases, leaving 3 bases between the germline ends. CDR3 in amino acids: CASSGDGYTF. CDR3 nucleotides: TGTGCCAGCAGCGGGGATGGCTACACCTTC.

This chain joins TRBV9 and TRBJ2-1; perhaps TRBD1 as D (5 bases). There are 17 residues in the CDR3. Trimming removed 0 bases from V and 4 bases from J, with 17 bases in between. The germline gives CDR1 SGDLS, CDR2 YYNGEE. CDR3: CASSVEGAPAGYNEQFF. The CDR3 DNA reads as TGTGCCAGCAGCGTAGAAGGGGCTCCCGCAGGGTACAATGAGCAGTTCTTC.

The chain is built from TRBV5-6 and TRBJ1-1, with D unresolved. The CDR3 extends over 14 amino acids. The germline V gene has CDR1 SGHDT and CDR2 YYEEEE. Trimming cost V 4 bases and J 0 bases, with 10 bases left between them. The CDR3 DNA is TGTGCCAGCAGCCCTGGACTCATGAACACTGAAGCTTTCTTT. It encodes CASSPGLMNTEAFF.

The rearrangement links TRBV7-2 to TRBJ1-1; 7 bases fit TRBD1. This CDR3 comprises 13 residues. The V gene end was trimmed by 3 bases and the J gene end by 7 bases; junction bases not matched to a gene: 5. The germline V gene has CDR1 SGHTA and CDR2 FQGNSA. Written as DNA, the CDR3 is TGTGCCAGCAGCTTTGGGACAGCACTTGAAGCTTTCTTT. Residues: CASSFGTALEAFF.

The chain recombines TRBV6-5 with TRBJ1-6, with D perhaps TRBD1 (6 bases). There are 13 residues in the CDR3. Germline CDR1 reads MNHEY; CDR2 reads SVGAGI. Trimming left V 5 bases short and J 8 bases short, with 10 bases between. The CDR3 is CASSTGSDSPLHF. CDR3 nucleotide sequence: TGTGCCAGCAGTACAGGGTCGGATTCACCCCTCCACTTT.

The chain links TRBV9 to TRBJ1-2, with D unresolved. V was shortened by 7 bases and J by 6 bases, with 19 bases between the two germline ends. Germline V gene sequence: CDR1 SGDLS, CDR2 YYNGEE. This CDR3 has 14 residues. CDR3 protein: CASGAEGFQNGYTF. The CDR3 DNA follows: TGTGCCAGCGGCGCTGAGGGCTTTCAGAATGGCTACACCTTC.

This clone was found a few times. The chain couples TRBV7-9 to TRBJ1-4; D gene uncertain. The CDR3 is made up of 16 amino acids. CDR1 and CDR2 from the germline V gene are SEHNR and FQNEAQ (reference sequence). Trimming removed 3 bases from V and 0 bases from J, with 11 bases in between. CDR3 nucleotide sequence: TGTGCCAGCAGCTTGGTTGAGAGGACAACTAATGAAAAACTGTTTTTT. It specifies CASSLVERTTNEKLFF.

The gene calls are TRBV13 and TRBJ1-2, with TRBD1 matching over 8 bases. Germline V gene sequence: CDR1 PRHDT, CDR2 FYEKMQ (reference sequence). V trimming: 4 bases; J trimming: 3 bases; junction bases outside the gene matches: 4. The CDR3 has 14 amino acids. The chain's CDR3 is CASSSDRAYYGYTF. CDR3 in DNA: TGTGCCAGCAGCTCGGACAGGGCCTACTATGGCTACACCTTC. Drawing the rest from reference TRBV13 and TRBJ1-2, the complete variable domain is AAGVIQSPRHLIKEKRETATLKCYPIPRHDTVYWYQQGPGQDPQFLISFYEKMQSDKGSIPDRFSAQQFSDYHSELNMSSLELGDSALYFCASSSDRAYYGYTFGSGTRLTVV.

The chain couples TRBV2 to TRBJ2-7; D is unclear. The germline V gene encodes CDR1 SNHLY and CDR2 FYNNEI. The CDR3 sequence is 14 residues long. V was clipped by 0 bases and J by 0 bases, with 6 bases between them. Here the CDR3 DNA reads TGTGCCAGCAGTGAAGCGGGTCGCTCCTACGAGCAGTACTTC. Its protein is CASSEAGRSYEQYF.

The genes are TRBV9 and TRBJ1-2; 7 nucleotides agree with TRBD1. The V gene's germline CDR1 is SGDLS and CDR2 YYNGEE. Trimming at V came to 2 bases and at J to 3 bases, leaving 1 base not matched to a gene. This CDR3 contains 13 residues. In DNA form, the CDR3 reads TGTGCCAGCAGCGTTGGGACAGACTATGGCTACACCTTC. Encoded protein: CASSVGTDYGYTF.

The V and J genes are TRBV6-1 and TRBJ2-3; 8 bases line up with TRBD1. The ends lost 5 bases at V and 0 bases at J; junction bases unmatched: 7. The CDR3 has 16 amino acids. The germline V gene has CDR1 MNHNS and CDR2 SASEGT. CDR3 protein: CASSKGQGPSTDTQYF. The CDR3 region has the DNA TGTGCCAGCAGTAAAGGACAGGGACCGAGCACAGATACGCAGTATTTT.

The V gene is TRBV6-6, the J gene TRBJ2-1; D gene uncertain. CDR3 length equals 13 residues. Trimming removed 2 bases from V and 2 bases from J, with 4 bases in between. Per germline, CDR1 MNHNY and CDR2 SVGAGI (reference sequence). The CDR3 nucleotides are TGTGCCAGCAGTTACAGCGCCTACAATGAGCAGTTCTTC. As protein: CASSYSAYNEQFF.

In this sample, this clone turned up once. The chain uses TRBV9 and TRBJ2-1, with 9 bases identical to TRBD1. CDR3 length: 18 residues. From germline, CDR1 is SGDLS and CDR2 YYNGEE. J gave up 2 bases and V 0 bases, and 9 bases lay outside the gene matches. CDR3 residues: CASSVEWAGTGTYNEQFF. CDR3 sequence (DNA): TGTGCCAGCAGCGTAGAGTGGGCCGGGACAGGGACCTACAATGAGCAGTTCTTC.